This TCR beta chain was captured in a study of T cell repertoires in cytomegalovirus infection. For the study at large: An indication of both CMV infection and matching HLA type came from public TCR beta signatures. Notes on the study in general: The cumulative frequency of public TCR beta families distinguished individuals who carried CMV together with the relevant HLA. Clonotype analysis showed dominance of the ex vivo response by HLA-C-restricted CMV-specific TCR beta clonotypes.

V dropped 5 bases and J dropped 4 bases, with 17 bases sitting between them. The CDR3 consists of 15 residues. Germline values: CDR1 LNHDA, CDR2 SQIVND (reference sequence). TCRdb reanalysed the reads using MiXCR and keeps one entry per CDR3 protein. The sample holds under 850,000 distinct CDR3 sequences, less than 40% seen once. In its sample, this clonotype was seen many times. Its antigen is unknown. Specimen: PBMCs. The chain combines TRBV19 with TRBJ2-5; D might be TRBD1 (6 bases). The clonotype comes from a human donor in good health (CMV status not recorded). Some clones in this sample may be carry-over from other donors' samples. CDR3: CASSSRNRVTETQYF. As DNA, the CDR3 is TGTGCCAGTAGTTCGCGGAACAGGGTGACAGAGACCCAGTACTTC.